The clone carrying this TCR beta chain was seen a handful of times. These data are taken from a study of T-cell reconstitution after alpha-beta-depleted transplantation in children. Preparation of the TCRbeta library was carried out with unique molecular identifiers. TCRdb reanalysed the PCR reads using MiXCR and keeps one entry per CDR3 protein. The sample records 500,000 to 600,000 distinct CDR3 sequences, approximately 29% being singletons. Specimen: PBMCs from the stem cell graft donor, collected from the stem cell graft. The clonotype was recovered from a human donor who donated a stem cell graft to a child with aplastic anemia.

CDR3: CASSFLAQINQPQHF. The CDR3 DNA follows: TGTGCCAGCAGCTTTTTGGCACAGATAAATCAGCCCCAGCATTTT. V gene TRBV5-5 combines with J gene TRBJ1-5; D call uncertain. Germline CDR1 SGHKS, CDR2 YYEKEE (reference sequence). V was cut by 2 bases and J by 4 bases, with 13 bases left in between. This CDR3 comprises 15 residues.